The 25 T cell receptor beta chains reported below all come from one sample, sequenced in a study of T cell clusters in autoimmune cytopenias. Approximately 40,000 genome equivalents of blood DNA were amplified for TRB. Multiplex touch-down PCR amplified TRB using TRB-A and TRB-B pools in one tube. TCRdb reprocessed the multiplex PCR reads and keeps a single row for each CDR3 protein, giving no DNA. The sample totals about 4,000 distinct CDR3 sequences; its top ten clones hold roughly two thirds. The data were also submitted as part of a second study, on T cell repertoires in aging, cancer and after chemotherapy.

Sequencing was carried out using peripheral blood. These receptors all come from a human donor with an autoimmune cytopenia or autoimmune hepatitis (not recorded which).

By frequency, this clonotype is medium-sized. The rearrangement joins TRBV13 to TRBJ1-4; absent DNA, TCRdb's TRBD1 call cannot be checked. The CDR3 has 16 residues. Germline V lookup: CDR1 PRHDT, CDR2 FYEKMQ (reference sequence). This chain's CDR3 is CASSYQGAFGNEKLFF. Full variable domain (outside the CDR3, taken from reference TRBV13 and TRBJ1-4): AAGVIQSPRHLIKEKRETATLKCYPIPRHDTVYWYQQGPGQDPQFLISFYEKMQSDKGSIPDRFSAQQFSDYHSELNMSSLELGDSALYFCASSYQGAFGNEKLFFGSGTQLSVL.

Its frequency marks this clonotype as medium-sized. The V call is TRBV29-1, the J call TRBJ1-4. CDR1 is SQVTM and CDR2 is ANQGSEA in the germline V gene. This CDR3 spans 13 amino acids. CDR3 amino acids: CSVGGATNEKLFF.

The gene calls are TRBV15 and TRBJ2-2; the TRBD1 assignment by TCRdb is unverifiable without DNA. The CDR3 extends over 16 amino acids. Germline V gene sequence: CDR1 LNHNV, CDR2 YYDKDF (reference sequence). The CDR3 spells CATSRGTGRDTGELFF.

This clonotype is medium-sized by frequency. This rearrangement joins TRBV29-1 to TRBJ2-1; TCRdb returns TRBD1, unconfirmable since there is no DNA. CDR1 is SQVTM and CDR2 is ANQGSEA in the germline V gene. The CDR3 has 13 amino acids. The CDR3 region is CSAFPWDYNEQFF.

This chain connects TRBV12-3 or TRBV12-4 to TRBJ2-7; lacking DNA, the TRBD1 call made by TCRdb goes unchecked. This CDR3 region has 14 residues. CDR3 loop: CASSSQGGTYEQYF.

The chain uses TRBV11-3 and TRBJ1-1; TCRdb returns TRBD1, unconfirmable since there is no DNA. The germline CDR1 and CDR2 sequences are SGHNT and YENEEA. The CDR3 contains 16 residues. CDR3: CASSFFRTGGNTEAFF.

This CDR3 reads CASSVGGHQETQYF. The chain employs TRBV18 and TRBJ2-5; TCRdb's assignment of TRBD1 cannot be checked, as there is no DNA. The CDR3 spans 14 residues. In germline, CDR1 is KGHSH, CDR2 LQKENI.

The chain has TRBV19 and TRBJ2-6. Looked up from germline, CDR1 is LNHDA and CDR2 is SQIVND (reference sequence). The CDR3 runs 16 residues. The CDR3 is CASSILATSGANVLTF.

This clonotype is classed as medium-sized by frequency. CDR3 region: CSVEDQHNTGELFF. The rearrangement links TRBV29-1 to TRBJ2-2. Germline CDR1 SQVTM, CDR2 ANQGSEA. CDR3 size: 14 residues.

The chain joins TRBV6-5 to TRBJ2-4; the D call of TRBD1 rests on TCRdb alone, since no DNA is present to check it. CDR3 length: 14 residues. Germline-derived CDR1 and CDR2 are MNHEY and SVGAGI. The CDR3 loop is CASVDKLAKNIQYF.

The chain is built from TRBV13 and TRBJ2-1; lacking DNA, the TRBD2 call made by TCRdb goes unchecked. This CDR3 has 15 residues. Per germline, CDR1 PRHDT and CDR2 FYEKMQ (reference sequence). CDR3 loop: CASSSQERGGYEQFF.

This sequence joins TRBV11-3 and TRBJ2-2; TCRdb outputs TRBD2, but without DNA this stays unchecked. Germline V gene sequence: CDR1 SGHNT, CDR2 YENEEA. This CDR3 has 20 residues. This chain's CDR3 is CASSRMPAGLHSANTGELFF.

V usage is TRBV18 and J usage is TRBJ1-2. The germline CDR1 and CDR2 sequences are KGHSH and LQKENI. The CDR3 is made up of 16 amino acids. CDR3 residues: CASSPPGRLANYGYTF.

V gene TRBV6-5 combines with J gene TRBJ2-4. This CDR3 region has 13 residues. Looked up from germline, CDR1 is MNHEY and CDR2 is SVGAGI. The CDR3 is CASGHTLGDIQYF.

This clonotype counts as medium-sized by frequency. The chain couples TRBV5-5 to TRBJ2-1; checking the TCRdb D call of TRBD2 is not possible without DNA. In germline, CDR1 is SGHKS, CDR2 YYEKEE (reference sequence). This CDR3 has 15 residues. This CDR3 reads CASSLDGGGANEQFF.

The rearrangement joins TRBV19 to TRBJ1-5; there is no DNA to check the TCRdb D call of TRBD1. In germline, CDR1 is LNHDA, CDR2 SQIVND (reference sequence). The CDR3 has 14 amino acids. The CDR3 is CASSEGQGSQPQHF.

The V and J genes are TRBV6-1 and TRBJ2-7; no DNA is available, so the TRBD1 call from TCRdb remains unchecked. This CDR3 contains 15 residues. Germline V gene data show CDR1 as MNHNS and CDR2 as SASEGT. CDR3 in amino acids: CASSEVGQGAFEQYF.

The CDR3 sequence: CASSYPTGGFAGELFF. The chain has TRBV6-2 or TRBV6-3 and TRBJ2-2; TCRdb's D call of TRBD1 is untestable without DNA. The CDR3 length is 16 residues. Germline lookup yields CDR1 MNHEY and CDR2 SVGEGT.

The V call is TRBV6-5, the J call TRBJ1-3; the D call of TRBD1 rests on TCRdb alone, since no DNA is present to check it. Germline CDR1 MNHEY, CDR2 SVGAGI. The CDR3 spans 16 residues. This CDR3 is CASRPGQLISGNTIYF.

V gene TRBV5-6 combines with J gene TRBJ2-3; TCRdb reports TRBD2, a call that lacks DNA to check it against. The CDR3 extends over 18 amino acids. Germline V gene lookup returns CDR1 SGHDT and CDR2 YYEEEE. The CDR3 region is CASSQGLAGGPSTDTQYF.

This clonotype is deemed medium-sized by its frequency. V is TRBV19 and J is TRBJ2-3; the D call from TCRdb, TRBD2, cannot be confirmed without DNA. The CDR3 has 15 amino acids. CDR1 and CDR2 from the germline V gene are LNHDA and SQIVND (reference sequence). CDR3 residues: CASSSRSGSTDTQYF.

The chain employs TRBV18 and TRBJ1-2; without DNA, the TCRdb call of TRBD1 cannot be checked. Germline lookup yields CDR1 KGHSH and CDR2 LQKENI. This CDR3 comprises 18 residues. The CDR3 sequence: CASSPTSTGGGSNYGYTF. The variable domain in full, with the rest retrieved from reference TRBV18 and TRBJ1-2, is NAGVMQNPRHLVRRRGQEARLRCSPMKGHSHVYWYRQLPEEGLKFMVYLQKENIIDESGMPKERFSAEFPKEGPSILRIQQVVRGDSAAYFCASSPTSTGGGSNYGYTFGSGTRLTVV.

The genes are TRBV7-9 and TRBJ1-4; TCRdb's D call, TRBD1, is unchecked because there is no DNA. This CDR3 region has 16 residues. In germline, CDR1 is SEHNR, CDR2 FQNEAQ (reference sequence). This CDR3 reads CASSRQGVRWDEKLFF.

This sequence joins TRBV29-1 and TRBJ1-2; TCRdb calls TRBD1, which cannot be checked without DNA. Germline lookup yields CDR1 SQVTM and CDR2 ANQGSEA. This CDR3 region has 13 residues. CDR3 residues: CSVESRGNYGYTF.

This clonotype counts as medium-sized by frequency. The chain has TRBV11-3 and TRBJ2-2; TCRdb indicates TRBD1, and absent DNA this call remains unverified. From germline, CDR1 is SGHNT and CDR2 YENEEA. The CDR3 runs to 16 residues. CDR3 loop: CASSLTGGINTGELFF.